The 9 T cell receptor beta chains in this list originate from one sample, sequenced in a study of STAT3 mutations in large granular lymphocyte leukemia. Assay used: immunoSEQ multiplex PCR; TCRdb lists only in-frame clones, some missing. Here the sample spans tens of thousands of clones, over 75% being singletons. The study, taken as a whole, reports: Every T-cell large granular lymphocyte leukemia patient had at least one immunodominant TCR beta clonotype.

Their antigens remain unidentified. Input material: PBMCs. These receptors all come from a human donor with T large granular lymphocyte leukemia. Some clones in this sample may be carry-over from other donors' samples.

This sequence joins TRBV7-2 and TRBJ2-1; 8 bases align to TRBD2. Germline-derived CDR1 and CDR2 are SGHTA and FQGNSA. This CDR3 is 15 amino acids long. Unmatched junction bases numbered 4, after V lost 3 bases and J lost 3 bases. CDR3 DNA: TGTGCCAGCAGCTTCGGGGGGGGAAACTACAATGAGCAGTTCTTC. It translates to CASSFGGGNYNEQFF.

This chain uses TRBV29-1 with TRBJ2-3; either TRBD1 or TRBD2 may fit D (5 bases each). The CDR3 runs 14 residues. CDR1 and CDR2 (germline): SQVTM, ANQGSEA. V was shortened by 6 bases and J by 0 bases, with 13 bases between the two germline ends. CDR3 loop: CSVTAGTSTDTQYF. CDR3 sequence (DNA): TGCAGCGTGACCGCCGGGACCAGCACAGATACGCAGTATTTT.

The gene calls are TRBV20-1 and TRBJ2-5; D possibly corresponds to TRBD2 (6 bases). The germline V and J ends were trimmed by 7 bases and 5 bases, with 11 bases remaining between them. CDR3 length: 11 residues. Germline assignment: CDR1 DFQATT and CDR2 SNEGSKA (reference sequence). Here the CDR3 DNA reads TGCAGTGGCAGCGGGTCGGAGACCCAGTACTTC. Translation gives CSGSGSETQYF.

The sample holds a few counts of this clone. V and J are TRBV5-1 and TRBJ1-2; TRBD1 aligns across 8 bases. Per germline, CDR1 SGHRS and CDR2 YFSETQ. V shed 4 bases and J 8 bases; nucleotides not matched to a gene: 13. The CDR3 runs 15 residues. CDR3 DNA sequence: TGCGCCAGCAGCATACAACCAGGGGGCCAAGGCGGCTACACCTTC. Protein sequence: CASSIQPGGQGGYTF.

This clone was counted a few times. The CDR3 DNA sequence: TGTGCCAGCAGTACGACAGGGGGGTGGTCACCCCTCCACTTT. Its translation: CASSTTGGWSPLHF. The chain joins TRBV6-5 to TRBJ1-6, with TRBD1 identical over 9 bases. Germline CDR1 is MNHEY and CDR2 is SVGAGI. CDR3 length: 14 amino acids. Germline trimming cut 5 bases from V and 10 bases from J; bases unmatched to any gene: 6.

This clone showed up just once. V is TRBV11-2 and J is TRBJ1-1, with TRBD1 matching 8 bases. The CDR3 loop spans 15 amino acids. The V gene's germline CDR1 is SGHAT and CDR2 FQNNGV. Trimming at V came to 5 bases and at J to 2 bases, leaving 7 bases not matched to a gene. CDR3 bases: TGTGCCAGCAGCGAGGCCGGGACAGGTAACACTGAAGCTTTCTTT. This translates into CASSEAGTGNTEAFF.

The chain recombines TRBV7-2 with TRBJ2-7; 7 bases align to TRBD2. V lost 6 bases to trimming and J lost 0 bases; unmatched junction nucleotides: 5. CDR3 length equals 14 residues. The germline gives CDR1 SGHTA, CDR2 FQGNSA. The CDR3 protein is CASRGGFGSYEQYF. CDR3 in DNA: TGTGCCAGCAGGGGAGGGTTCGGCTCCTACGAGCAGTACTTC. Combining the CDR3 with reference TRBV7-2 and TRBJ2-7 gives the whole variable domain GAGVSQSPSNKVTEKGKDVELRCDPISGHTALYWYRQSLGQGLEFLIYFQGNSAPDKSGLPSDRFSAERTGGSVSTLTIQRTQQEDSAVYLCASRGGFGSYEQYFGPGTRLTVT.

This clone was picked up one time. The rearrangement links TRBV28 to TRBJ1-4; 7 bases align to TRBD1. J was trimmed by 17 bases and V by 5 bases; bases with no gene match: 20. This CDR3 contains 15 residues. Looked up from germline, CDR1 is MDHEN and CDR2 is SYDVKM. CDR3 bases: TGTGCCAGCAGTCCGGCCATTTCCCGGGACAGATCCCCTTTTTTT. Its protein is CASSPAISRDRSPFF.

The chain recombines TRBV20-1 with TRBJ2-5, with D hard to call. The CDR3 loop spans 9 amino acids. The germline CDR1 and CDR2 sequences are DFQATT and SNEGSKA (reference sequence). With 1 base removed from V and 8 bases from J, the gap between germline ends came to 2 bases. DNA for the CDR3: TGCAGTGCTAGAGGAACCCAGTACTTC. It encodes CSARGTQYF.